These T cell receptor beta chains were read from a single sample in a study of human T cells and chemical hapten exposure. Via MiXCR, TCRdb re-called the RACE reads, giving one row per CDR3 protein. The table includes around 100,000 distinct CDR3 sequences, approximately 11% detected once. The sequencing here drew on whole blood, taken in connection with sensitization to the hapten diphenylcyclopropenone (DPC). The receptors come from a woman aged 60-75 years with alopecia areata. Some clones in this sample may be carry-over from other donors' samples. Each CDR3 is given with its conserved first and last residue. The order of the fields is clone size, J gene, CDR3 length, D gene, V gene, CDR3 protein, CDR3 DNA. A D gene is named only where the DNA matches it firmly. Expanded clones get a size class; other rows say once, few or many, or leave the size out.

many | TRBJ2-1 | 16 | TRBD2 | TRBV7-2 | CASSTNAGTSIPSRFF | TGTGCCAGCAGCACCAACGCCGGGACTAGCATACCGTCTCGGTTCTTC
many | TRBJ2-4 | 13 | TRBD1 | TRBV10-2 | CASSERDRNIQYF | TGCGCCAGCAGTGAGCGGGACAGAAACATTCAGTACTTC
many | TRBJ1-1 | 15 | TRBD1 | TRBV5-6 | CASSSRRTGATEAFF | TGTGCCAGCAGCTCCCGAAGGACAGGGGCCACTGAAGCTTTCTTT
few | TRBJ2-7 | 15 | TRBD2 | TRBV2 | CASSDSGGAVYEQYF | TGTGCCAGCAGTGATAGCGGGGGGGCCGTGTACGAGCAGTACTTC
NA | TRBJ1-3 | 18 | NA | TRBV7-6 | CASSFGRPKGISGNTIYF | TGTGCCAGCAGCTTTGGAAGGCCCAAGGGGATCTCTGGAAACACCATATATTTT
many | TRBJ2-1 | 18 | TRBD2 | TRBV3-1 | CASSQQNNPAGGPNEQFF | TGTGCCAGCAGCCAACAAAATAATCCGGCGGGGGGGCCAAATGAGCAGTTCTTC
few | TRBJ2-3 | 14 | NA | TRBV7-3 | CASSPPGGGGTQYF | TGTGCCAGCAGCCCTCCGGGGGGCGGGGGTACGCAGTATTTT
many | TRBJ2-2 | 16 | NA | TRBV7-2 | CASSLASRSSTGELFF | TGTGCCAGCAGCTTAGCTAGTCGGTCCTCCACCGGGGAGCTGTTTTTT
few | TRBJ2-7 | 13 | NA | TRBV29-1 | CSVVGTPSYEQYF | TGCAGCGTTGTTGGGACTCCCTCCTACGAGCAGTACTTC
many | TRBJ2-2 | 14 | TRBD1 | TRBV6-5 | CASSSGQGPGELFF | TGTGCCAGCAGTTCAGGACAGGGTCCCGGGGAGCTGTTTTTT
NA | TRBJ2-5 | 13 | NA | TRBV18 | CASSAGLQETQYF | TGTGCCAGCTCAGCCGGACTCCAAGAGACCCAGTACTTC
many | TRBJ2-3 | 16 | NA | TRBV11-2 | CASSFPRTSDTDTQYF | TGTGCCAGCAGCTTCCCCAGAACCTCTGACACAGATACGCAGTATTTT
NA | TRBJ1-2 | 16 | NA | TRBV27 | CASSLSGGRTNYGYTF | TGTGCCAGCAGTTTATCGGGGGGCCGTACTAACTATGGCTACACCTTC
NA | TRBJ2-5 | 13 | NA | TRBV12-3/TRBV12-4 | CASSLEQKETQYF | TGTGCCAGCAGTTTAGAACAGAAAGAGACCCAGTACTTC
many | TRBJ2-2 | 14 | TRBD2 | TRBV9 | CASGGTSIAGELFF | TGTGCCAGCGGGGGGACTAGTATCGCCGGGGAGCTGTTTTTT
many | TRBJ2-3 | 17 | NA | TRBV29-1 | CSVEDPGRGGLTDTQYF | TGCAGCGTTGAAGATCCGGGCCGAGGCGGGCTCACAGATACGCAGTATTTT
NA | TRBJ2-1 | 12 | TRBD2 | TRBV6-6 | CASSPAGDEQFF | TGTGCCAGCAGTCCAGCGGGGGATGAGCAGTTCTTC
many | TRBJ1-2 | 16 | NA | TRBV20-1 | CSARDHGGAEAYGYTF | TGCAGTGCTAGAGATCATGGGGGGGCGGAAGCTTATGGCTACACCTTC
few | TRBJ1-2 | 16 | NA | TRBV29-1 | CSVGILRGARNYGYTF | TGCAGCGTTGGCATCTTACGAGGGGCCCGTAACTATGGCTACACCTTC
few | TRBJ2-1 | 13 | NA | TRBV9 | CASSLGPGNEQFF | TGTGCCAGCAGCCTTGGACCAGGCAATGAGCAGTTCTTC
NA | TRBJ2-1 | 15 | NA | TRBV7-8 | CASSLALGQYNEQFF | TGTGCCAGCAGCTTAGCCCTAGGACAATACAATGAGCAGTTCTTC
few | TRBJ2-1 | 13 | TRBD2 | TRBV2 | CASRLAGGREQFF | TGTGCCAGCAGATTAGCGGGGGGGCGGGAGCAGTTCTTC
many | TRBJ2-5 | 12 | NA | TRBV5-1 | CASSSTGETQYF | TGCGCCAGCAGCTCCACAGGGGAGACCCAGTACTTC
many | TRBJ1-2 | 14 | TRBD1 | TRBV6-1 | CATAAGGRFYGYTF | TGTGCCACTGCCGCAGGGGGCCGATTCTATGGCTACACCTTC
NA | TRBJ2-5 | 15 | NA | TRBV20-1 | CSASAGGQTKETQYF | TGCAGTGCTAGCGCAGGGGGGCAGACCAAGGAGACCCAGTACTTC
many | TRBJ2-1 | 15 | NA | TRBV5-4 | CASSSRHAGESEQFF | TGTGCCAGCAGCTCGCGACATGCAGGAGAGAGTGAGCAGTTCTTC